This TCR beta chain was recorded in a study of cytomegalovirus exposure and HLA in healthy donors. Regarding the study as a whole: Accurate predictions that matched the HLA-A and HLA-B alleles of most subjects were reportedly made from TCR beta sequences.

The study ran its PCR with 60 Vbeta and 13 Jbeta primers. Profiled with immunoSEQ multiplex PCR; TCRdb holds only in-frame clones, not every one. In the table there are 150,000 or so clones, roughly 84% of which are singletons. As concerns this clone: What it binds is not known.

The CDR3 runs to 17 residues. Germline V gene lookup returns CDR1 SGHNT and CDR2 YYREEE (reference sequence). V dropped 4 bases and J dropped 0 bases, with 16 bases sitting between them. V gene TRBV5-4 combines with J gene TRBJ2-2; unclear D gene. The sample was PBMCs. The TCR comes from a man aged 50-59 years in good health and CMV-seropositive. The CDR3 DNA sequence: TGTGCCAGCAGCCCCGGTGGGCAGTTGTCGAACACCGGGGAGCTGTTTTTT. Encoded protein: CASSPGGQLSNTGELFF.